This TCR beta chain was obtained from a study of T cells expressing NK-cell markers. Across the whole study: Seven donors tested HCMV-seropositive and one tested seronegative among the eight sequenced. Study-wide results and caveats: Each of six donors carried dominant NKG2C+ clonotypes accounting for about 1.0-8% of CD8+ T cells. HCMV specificity of expanded NKG2C+ T cell clones remained unclear.

UMI-tagged 5'RACE template switching yielded the TCR beta cDNA. Following a re-call of the 5' RACE reads, TCRdb has one entry per CDR3 protein and lacks DNA. Listed are approximately 420,000 distinct CDR3 sequences; roughly 10% falls within the top ten. A word on this clonotype: Its antigen is as yet unknown.

CDR1 and CDR2 from the germline V gene are SGHAT and FQNNGV. The CDR3 contains 13 residues. The chain has TRBV11-2 and TRBJ2-2; the TCRdb call, TRBD2, lacks DNA for checking. This receptor was taken from a woman in her forties or fifties in good health. Sequencing used blood T cells: a sorted CD56 or NKG2C T cell subset, CD4+ or CD8+ T cells, or bulk PBMC T cells (not recorded which). This CDR3 reads CASKRLATGELFF.